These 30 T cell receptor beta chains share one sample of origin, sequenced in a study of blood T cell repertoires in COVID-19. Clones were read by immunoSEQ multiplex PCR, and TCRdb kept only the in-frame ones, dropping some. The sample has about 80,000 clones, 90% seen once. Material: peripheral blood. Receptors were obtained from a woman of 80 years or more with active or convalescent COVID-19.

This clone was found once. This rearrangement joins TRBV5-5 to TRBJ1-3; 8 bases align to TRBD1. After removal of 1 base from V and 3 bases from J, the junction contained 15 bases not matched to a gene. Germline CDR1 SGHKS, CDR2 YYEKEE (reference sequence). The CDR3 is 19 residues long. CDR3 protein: CASSLTGGHRGLGGNTIYF. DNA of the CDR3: TGTGCCAGCAGCTTGACAGGGGGACACCGAGGGTTAGGTGGAAACACCATATATTTT.

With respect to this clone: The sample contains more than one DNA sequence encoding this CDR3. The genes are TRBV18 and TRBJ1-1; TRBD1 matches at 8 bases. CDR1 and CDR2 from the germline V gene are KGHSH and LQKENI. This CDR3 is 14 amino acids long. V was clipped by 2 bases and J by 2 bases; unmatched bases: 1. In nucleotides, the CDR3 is TGTGCCAGCTCACCAGACAGGGGTAACACTGAAGCTTTCTTT. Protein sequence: CASSPDRGNTEAFF.

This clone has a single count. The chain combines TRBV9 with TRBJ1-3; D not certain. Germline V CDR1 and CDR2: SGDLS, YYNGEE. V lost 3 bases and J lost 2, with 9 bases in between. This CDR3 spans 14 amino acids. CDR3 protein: CASSDTSAGNTIYF. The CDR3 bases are TGTGCCAGCAGCGACACGAGCGCTGGAAACACCATATATTTT.

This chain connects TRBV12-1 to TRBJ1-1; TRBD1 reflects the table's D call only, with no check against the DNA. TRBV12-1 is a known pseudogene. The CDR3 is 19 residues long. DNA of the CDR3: TGTGCCAGCAGTTCCCTGCGGACAGGCCCGGAGCTTCGTTGCACTGAAGCTTTCTTT. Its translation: CASSSLRTGPELRCTEAFF.

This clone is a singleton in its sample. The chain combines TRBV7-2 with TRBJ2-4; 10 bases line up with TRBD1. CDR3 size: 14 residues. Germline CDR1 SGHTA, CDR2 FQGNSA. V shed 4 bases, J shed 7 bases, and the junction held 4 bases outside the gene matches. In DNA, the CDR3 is TGTGCCAGCAGCTCCGGGACAGGGGTGAACATTCAGTACTTC. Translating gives CASSSGTGVNIQYF.

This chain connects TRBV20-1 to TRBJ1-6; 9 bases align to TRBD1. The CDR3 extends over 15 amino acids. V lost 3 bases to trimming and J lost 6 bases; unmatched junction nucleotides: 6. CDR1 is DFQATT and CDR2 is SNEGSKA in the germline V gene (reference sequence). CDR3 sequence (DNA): TGCAGTGCTAGTCCCGTGACAGGGGGTAATTCACCCCTCCACTTT. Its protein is CSASPVTGGNSPLHF.

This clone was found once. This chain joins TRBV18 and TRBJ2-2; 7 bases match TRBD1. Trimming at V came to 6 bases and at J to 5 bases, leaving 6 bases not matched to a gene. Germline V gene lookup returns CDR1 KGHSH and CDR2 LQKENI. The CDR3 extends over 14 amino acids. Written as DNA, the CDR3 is TGTGCCAGCTCGTCGGTACAGGGGACCGGGGAGCTGTTTTTT. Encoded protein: CASSSVQGTGELFF.

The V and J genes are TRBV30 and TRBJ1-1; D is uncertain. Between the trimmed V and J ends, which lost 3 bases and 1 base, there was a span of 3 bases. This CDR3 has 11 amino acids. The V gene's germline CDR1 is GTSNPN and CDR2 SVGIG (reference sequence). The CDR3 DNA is TGTGCCTGGAGGGCGAACACTGAAGCTTTCTTT. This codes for CAWRANTEAFF. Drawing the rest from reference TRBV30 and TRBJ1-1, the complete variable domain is SQTIHQWPATLVQPVGSPLSLECTVEGTSNPNLYWYRQAAGRGLQLLFYSVGIGQISSEVPQNLSASRPQDRQFILSSKKLLLSDSGFYLCAWRANTEAFFGQGTRLTVV.

CDR3 in DNA: TGTGCCAGCAGTACCGACAGTAAAAACATTCAGTACTTC. It translates to CASSTDSKNIQYF. The chain is built from TRBV28 and TRBJ2-4, with D perhaps matching TRBD1 (5 bases). CDR1 is MDHEN, CDR2 SYDVKM, per germline. The CDR3 extends over 13 amino acids. Trimming took off 5 bases at V and 4 bases at J, with 9 bases between the two ends. Filled out from reference TRBV28 and TRBJ2-4, the complete variable domain reads DVKVTQSSRYLVKRTGEKVFLECVQDMDHENMFWYRQDPGLGLRLIYFSYDVKMKEKGDIPEGYSVSREKKERFSLILESASTNQTSMYLCASSTDSKNIQYFGAGTRLSVL.

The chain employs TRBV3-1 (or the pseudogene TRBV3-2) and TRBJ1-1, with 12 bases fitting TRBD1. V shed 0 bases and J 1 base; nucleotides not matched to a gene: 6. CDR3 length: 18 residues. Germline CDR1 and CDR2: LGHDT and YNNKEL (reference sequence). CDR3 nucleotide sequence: TGTGCCAGCAGCCAAGACTGGGACAGGGGGCTCAAGAACACTGAAGCTTTCTTT. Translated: CASSQDWDRGLKNTEAFF.

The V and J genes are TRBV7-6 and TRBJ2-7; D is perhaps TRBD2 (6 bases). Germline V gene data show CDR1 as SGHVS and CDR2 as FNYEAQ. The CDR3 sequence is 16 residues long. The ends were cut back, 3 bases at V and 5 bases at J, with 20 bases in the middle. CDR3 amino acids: CASSFQTGVEGHEQYF. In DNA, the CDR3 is TGTGCCAGCAGCTTTCAGACGGGGGTAGAAGGCCACGAGCAGTACTTC.

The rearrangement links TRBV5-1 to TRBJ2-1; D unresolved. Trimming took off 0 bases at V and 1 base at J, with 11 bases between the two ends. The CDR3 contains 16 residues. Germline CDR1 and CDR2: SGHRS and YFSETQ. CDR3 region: CASSLAARRSYNEQFF. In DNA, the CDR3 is TGCGCCAGCAGCTTGGCGGCTAGACGGTCCTACAATGAGCAGTTCTTC.

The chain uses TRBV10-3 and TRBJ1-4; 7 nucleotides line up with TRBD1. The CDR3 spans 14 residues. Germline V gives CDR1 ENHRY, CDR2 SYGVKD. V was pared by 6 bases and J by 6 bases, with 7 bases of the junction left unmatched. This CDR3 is CAIRSQGGDEKLFF. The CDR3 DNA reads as TGTGCCATCAGAAGTCAGGGGGGAGATGAAAAACTGTTTTTT.

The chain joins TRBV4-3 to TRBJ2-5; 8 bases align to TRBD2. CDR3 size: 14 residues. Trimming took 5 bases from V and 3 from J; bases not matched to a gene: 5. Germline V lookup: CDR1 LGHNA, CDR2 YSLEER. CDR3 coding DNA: TGCGCCAGCAGCTACGGACTAGCTGAAGAGACCCAGTACTTC. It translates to CASSYGLAEETQYF.

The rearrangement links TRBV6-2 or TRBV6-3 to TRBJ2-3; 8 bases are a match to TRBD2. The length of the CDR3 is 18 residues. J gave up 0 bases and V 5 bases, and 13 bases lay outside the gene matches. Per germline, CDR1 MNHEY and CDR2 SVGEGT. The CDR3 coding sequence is TGTGCCAGCAGTCCCGGGACTAGACTTTCGATTAGCACAGATACGCAGTATTTT. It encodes CASSPGTRLSISTDTQYF.

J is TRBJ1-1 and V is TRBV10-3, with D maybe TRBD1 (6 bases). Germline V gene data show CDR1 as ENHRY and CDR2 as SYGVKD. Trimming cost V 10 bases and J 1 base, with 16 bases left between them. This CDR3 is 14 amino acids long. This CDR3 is CATTPWGQNTEAFF. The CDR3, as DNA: TGTGCCACTACCCCCTGGGGACAGAACACTGAAGCTTTCTTT.

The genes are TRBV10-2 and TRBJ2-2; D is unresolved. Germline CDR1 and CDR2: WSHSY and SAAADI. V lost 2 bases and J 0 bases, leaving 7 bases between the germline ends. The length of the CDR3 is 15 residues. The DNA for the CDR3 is TGCGCCAGCAGTGAGACGCGGACGAACACCGGGGAGCTGTTTTTT. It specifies CASSETRTNTGELFF.

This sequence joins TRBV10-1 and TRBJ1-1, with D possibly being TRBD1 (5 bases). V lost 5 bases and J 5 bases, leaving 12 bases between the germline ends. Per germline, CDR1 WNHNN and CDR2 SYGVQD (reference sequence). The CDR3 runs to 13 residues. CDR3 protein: CASSRIQGTEAFF. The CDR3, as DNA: TGCGCCAGCAGTCGGATTCAGGGTACTGAAGCTTTCTTT.

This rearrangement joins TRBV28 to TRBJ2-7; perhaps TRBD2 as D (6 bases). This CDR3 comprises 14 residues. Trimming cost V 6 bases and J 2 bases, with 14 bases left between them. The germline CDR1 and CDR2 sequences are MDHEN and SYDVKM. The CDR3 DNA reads TGTGCCAGCAGGCCCCGGGACTTTACCTACGAGCAGTACTTC. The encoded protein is CASRPRDFTYEQYF.

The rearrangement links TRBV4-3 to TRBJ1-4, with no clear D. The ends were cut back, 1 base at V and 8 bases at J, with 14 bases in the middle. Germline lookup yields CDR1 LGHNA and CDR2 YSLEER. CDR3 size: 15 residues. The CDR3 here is CASSQVPRGGEKLFF. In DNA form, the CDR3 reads TGCGCCAGCAGCCAAGTCCCCCGGGGAGGAGAAAAACTGTTTTTT.

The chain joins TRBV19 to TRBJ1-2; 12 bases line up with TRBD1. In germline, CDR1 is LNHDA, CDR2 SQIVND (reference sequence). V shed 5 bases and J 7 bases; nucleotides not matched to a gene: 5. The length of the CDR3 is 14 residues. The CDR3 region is CASSQWDRGPGYTF. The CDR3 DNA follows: TGTGCCAGTAGTCAGTGGGACAGGGGGCCTGGCTACACCTTC.

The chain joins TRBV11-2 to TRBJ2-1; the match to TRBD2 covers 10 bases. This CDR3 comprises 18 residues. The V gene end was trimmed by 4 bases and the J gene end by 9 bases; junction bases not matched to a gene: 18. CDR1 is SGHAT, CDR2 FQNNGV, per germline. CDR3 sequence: CASSSRPPLLAGAGEQFF. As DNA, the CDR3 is TGTGCCAGCAGCTCCCGCCCCCCTCTCCTAGCGGGAGCTGGTGAGCAGTTCTTC.

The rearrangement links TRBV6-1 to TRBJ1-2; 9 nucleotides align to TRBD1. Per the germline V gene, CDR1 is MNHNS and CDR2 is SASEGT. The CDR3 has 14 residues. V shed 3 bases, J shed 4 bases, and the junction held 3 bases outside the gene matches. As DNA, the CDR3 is TGTGCCAGCAGTGACACAGGGGGCCGCTATGGCTACACCTTC. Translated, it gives CASSDTGGRYGYTF.

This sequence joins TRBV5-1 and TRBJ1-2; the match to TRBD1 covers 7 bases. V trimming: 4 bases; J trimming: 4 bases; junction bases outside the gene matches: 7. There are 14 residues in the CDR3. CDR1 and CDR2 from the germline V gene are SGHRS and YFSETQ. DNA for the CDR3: TGCGCCAGCAGCAGCCGACAGGGTTCCTATGGCTACACCTTC. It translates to CASSSRQGSYGYTF.

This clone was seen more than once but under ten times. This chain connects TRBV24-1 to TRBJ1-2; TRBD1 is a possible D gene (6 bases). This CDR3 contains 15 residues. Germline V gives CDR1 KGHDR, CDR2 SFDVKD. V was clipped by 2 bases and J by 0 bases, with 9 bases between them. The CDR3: CATSDYGDTNYGYTF. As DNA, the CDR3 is TGTGCCACCAGTGATTACGGGGACACTAACTATGGCTACACCTTC.

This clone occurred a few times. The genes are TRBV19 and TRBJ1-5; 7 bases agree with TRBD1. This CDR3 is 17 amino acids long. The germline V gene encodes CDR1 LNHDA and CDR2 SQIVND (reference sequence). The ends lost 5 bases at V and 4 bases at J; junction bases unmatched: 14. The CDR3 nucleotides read TGTGCCAGTAGTTCCTCACCGACAGGGACGTTGAATCAGCCCCAGCATTTT. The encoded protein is CASSSSPTGTLNQPQHF.

CDR3 loop: CASSQALLGGPSGKTQYF. In DNA form, the CDR3 reads TGCGCCAGCAGCCAAGCACTCCTAGGAGGGCCCTCGGGGAAGACCCAGTACTTC. The chain has TRBV4-3 and TRBJ2-5; weak D call: TRBD2 (6 bases). The CDR3 contains 18 residues. Looked up from germline, CDR1 is LGHNA and CDR2 is YSLEER. Deletions cut 1 base from V and 6 bases from J, with 24 bases between.

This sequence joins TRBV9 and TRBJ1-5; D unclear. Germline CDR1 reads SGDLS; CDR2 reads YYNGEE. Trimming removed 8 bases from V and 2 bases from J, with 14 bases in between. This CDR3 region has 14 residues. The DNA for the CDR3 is TGTGCCAGTTCAAGGGAGTTCGGCAATCAGCCCCAGCATTTT. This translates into CASSREFGNQPQHF.

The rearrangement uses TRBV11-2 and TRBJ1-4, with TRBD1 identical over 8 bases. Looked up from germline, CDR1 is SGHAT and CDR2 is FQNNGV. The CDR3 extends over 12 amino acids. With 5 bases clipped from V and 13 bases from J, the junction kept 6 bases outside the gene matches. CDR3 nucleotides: TGTGCCAGCAGCGAACAGGGGGGGGGACTGTTTTTT. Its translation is CASSEQGGGLFF.

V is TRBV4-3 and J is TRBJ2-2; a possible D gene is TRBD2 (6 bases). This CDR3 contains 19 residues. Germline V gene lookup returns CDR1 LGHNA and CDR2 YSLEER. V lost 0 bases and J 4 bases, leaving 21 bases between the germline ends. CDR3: CASSQDWYRGSGSTGELFF. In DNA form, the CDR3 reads TGCGCCAGCAGCCAAGATTGGTATCGCGGTAGCGGAAGCACCGGGGAGCTGTTTTTT.